Included here is one TCR beta chain sequence, with context. This receptor's antigen is unknown. No base-level quality is on record; no much larger clone is a single base apart. This specimen comes from a study of T cell responses to AZD1222 COVID-19 vaccine listed by TCRdb under 2021. For context, the study as a whole: A total of 230 to 250 trial participants underwent TCR sequencing, of whom around 200 received two doses of AZD1222 and about 25 received two doses of the MenACWY control vaccine. Trial participants were enrolled by age into 18-55, 56-69 and 70-plus year subgroups, with roughly 160, 29 and 62 TCR-sequenced participants respectively.

In light of the paper, this sample's time point label describes: about 28 days (+/-7) after the second vaccine dose. Because spike-specific TCR depth and breadth did not differ between the two schedules, AZD1222 recipients who got a second dose at roughly 4 weeks were pooled with those who got a second dose at roughly 12 weeks. The vaccinee samples were drawn from two UK trials, COV001 and COV002, one of which was a single-blind randomized controlled phase 2/3 trial testing AZD1222 (ChAdOx1 nCoV-19) in healthy adults. For TCRbeta chain sequencing, PBMC samples from trial participants were taken at day 0 and at day 28 after the second dose. According to the germline V gene, CDR1 reads SGHVS and CDR2 reads FQNEAQ. After removal of 8 bases from V and 5 bases from J, the junction retains 3 bases not matched to a gene. Counted from cysteine to phenylalanine, this CDR3 has 12 amino acids. Here the CDR3 DNA is all that survives: 36 bases in frame from base 1.

What the authors observed across the whole study: Epitopes outside the regions mutated in the B.1.351 and B.1.1.7 variants were reportedly recognized by nearly half of the unique spike-specific TCRs. Because no samples from the day 14 peak response were available, repertoires could be characterized only after the peak T cell response. Participants were mostly white British, with more females than males. The authors suggested clonal diversity may have been underestimated. After two AZD1222 doses, spike-specific TCR breadth and depth were significantly higher than at day 0 and than in MenACWY recipients. The vaccine-associated CD4 TCRs covered the entire spike protein, and the dominant responses fell in regions 160-218 and 743-854. The 56-69-year group was small, and its depth increase did not reach significance, likely because of low power. Conclusions about previously exposed vaccinees were limited because only six AZD1222 recipients were SARS-CoV-2 seropositive at baseline.

The CDR3 regions of human TCRbeta chains were analyzed by immunosequencing. The paper's data handling went like this. Repertoire TCRs were matched against a reference library of SARS-CoV-2-specific TCRs generated with the MIRA antigen-specificity platform. Breadth was defined as the fraction of unique TCRs that were SARS-CoV-2-associated, and depth was defined as the fraction of total T cells that were SARS-CoV-2-associated. Using the MIRA data, each spike-specific TCR was assigned both to the spike region to which the TCR was reactive and to a CD4 or CD8 class. Log10-transformed breadth and depth values were compared by one-way ANOVA with Sidak's multiple comparisons tests. TCRdb provides this immuneACCESS table in a form limited to in-frame rearrangements. Some clones are lacking; in checked studies, under half of them reflect an unresolved V gene, and why the rest are absent is not known. The V and J calls and the clone size are those of that table, but D and trimming were determined from the DNA. This sample has some 140,000 clones in its table, and just under 95% of those were observed once. The ten most abundant clones make up roughly 7.1% of the sample.

The material sequenced was peripheral blood, taken 28 days after the second AZD1222 dose. The chain employs TRBV7-8 and TRBJ1-3; 7 of the junction bases match TRBD1. The sequence was collected from an adult who received the AZD1222 COVID-19 vaccine. This receptor carries the CDR3 CASGQARNTIYF. The nucleotide sequence reads TGTGCCAGCGGACAGGCCCGAAACACCATATATTTT.